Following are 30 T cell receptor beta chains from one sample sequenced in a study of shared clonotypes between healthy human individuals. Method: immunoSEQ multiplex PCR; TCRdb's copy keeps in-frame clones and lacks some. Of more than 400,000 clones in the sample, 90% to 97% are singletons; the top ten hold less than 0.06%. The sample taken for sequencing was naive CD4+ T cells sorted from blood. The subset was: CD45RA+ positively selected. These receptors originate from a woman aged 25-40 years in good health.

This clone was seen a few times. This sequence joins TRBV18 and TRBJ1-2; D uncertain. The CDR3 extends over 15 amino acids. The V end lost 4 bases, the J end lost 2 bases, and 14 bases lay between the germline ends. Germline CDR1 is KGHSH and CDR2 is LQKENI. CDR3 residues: CASSHPSVGNYGYTF. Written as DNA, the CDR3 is TGTGCCAGCTCACACCCCTCTGTAGGGAACTATGGCTACACCTTC.

Here the CDR3 reads CAISGTGHSYEQYF. In DNA, the CDR3 is TGTGCCATCAGTGGGACAGGACACTCCTACGAGCAGTACTTC. The genes are TRBV10-3 and TRBJ2-7; TRBD1 agrees at 7 bases. Germline V gene lookup returns CDR1 ENHRY and CDR2 SYGVKD. The CDR3 is 14 residues long. The J segment lost 0 bases and the V segment lost 4 bases, leaving 3 bases of the junction unmatched.

For the CDR3, the DNA is TGTGCCAGCAGTACACTTGGGACCTCAAGGCCCCAGCATTTT. Amino acids: CASSTLGTSRPQHF. This chain uses TRBV28 with TRBJ1-5; the D gene is possibly TRBD1 (5 bases). Between the trimmed V and J ends, which lost 5 bases and 9 bases, there was a span of 17 bases. The CDR3 sequence is 14 residues long. Germline CDR1 reads MDHEN; CDR2 reads SYDVKM.

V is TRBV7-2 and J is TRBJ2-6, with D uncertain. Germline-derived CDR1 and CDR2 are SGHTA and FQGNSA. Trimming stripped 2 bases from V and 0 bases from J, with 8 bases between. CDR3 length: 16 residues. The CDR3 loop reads CASSLRGNSGANVLTF. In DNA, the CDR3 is TGTGCCAGCAGCTTAAGAGGAAACTCTGGGGCCAACGTCCTGACTTTC.

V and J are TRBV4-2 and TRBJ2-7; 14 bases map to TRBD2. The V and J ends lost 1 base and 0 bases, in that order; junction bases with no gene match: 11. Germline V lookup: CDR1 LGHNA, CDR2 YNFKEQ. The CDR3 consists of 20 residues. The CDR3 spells CASSQGRPGLAGESSYEQYF. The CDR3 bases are TGTGCCAGCAGCCAAGGCCGACCGGGACTAGCGGGAGAAAGCTCCTACGAGCAGTACTTC.

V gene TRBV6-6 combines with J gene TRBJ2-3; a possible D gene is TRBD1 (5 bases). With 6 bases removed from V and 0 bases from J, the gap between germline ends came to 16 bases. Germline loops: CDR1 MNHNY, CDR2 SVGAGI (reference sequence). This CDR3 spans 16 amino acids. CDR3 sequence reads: CASSPTTATSTDTQYF. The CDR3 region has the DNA TGTGCCAGCAGCCCGACGACAGCGACTAGCACAGATACGCAGTATTTT.

The CDR3 loop reads CASSTGLTETQYF. As DNA, the CDR3 is TGCGCCAGCAGCACGGGACTGACAGAGACCCAGTACTTC. This chain connects TRBV5-1 to TRBJ2-5; D perhaps matches TRBD2 (6 bases). V lost 4 bases and J lost 4, with 11 bases in between. The CDR3 has 13 amino acids. The germline CDR1 and CDR2 sequences are SGHRS and YFSETQ.

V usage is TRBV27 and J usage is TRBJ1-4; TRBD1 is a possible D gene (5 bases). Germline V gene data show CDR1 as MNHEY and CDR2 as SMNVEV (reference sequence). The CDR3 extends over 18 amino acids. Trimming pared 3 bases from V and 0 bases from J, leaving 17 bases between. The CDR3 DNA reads TGTGCCAGCAGTTTCGCCAGGGCAAGTGGTGCAACTAATGAAAAACTGTTTTTT. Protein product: CASSFARASGATNEKLFF.

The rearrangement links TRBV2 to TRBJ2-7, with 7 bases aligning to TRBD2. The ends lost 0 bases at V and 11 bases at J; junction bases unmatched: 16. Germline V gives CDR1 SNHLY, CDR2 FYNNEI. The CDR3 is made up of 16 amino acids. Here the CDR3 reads CASSEAQKGRERWEYF. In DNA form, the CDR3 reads TGTGCCAGCAGTGAAGCGCAGAAGGGGCGGGAGAGGTGGGAGTACTTC.

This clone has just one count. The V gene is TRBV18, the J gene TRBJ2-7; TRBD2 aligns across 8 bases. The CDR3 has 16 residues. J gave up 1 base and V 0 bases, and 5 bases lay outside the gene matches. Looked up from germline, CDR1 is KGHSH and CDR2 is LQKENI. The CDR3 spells CASSPPTTGGSYEQYF. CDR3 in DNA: TGTGCCAGCTCACCACCGACGACGGGAGGGTCCTACGAGCAGTACTTC.

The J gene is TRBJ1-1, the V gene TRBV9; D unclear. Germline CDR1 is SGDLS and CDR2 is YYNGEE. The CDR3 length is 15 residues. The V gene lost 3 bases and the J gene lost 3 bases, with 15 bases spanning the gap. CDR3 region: CASSASSKRDTEAFF. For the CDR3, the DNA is TGTGCCAGCAGCGCCTCCTCCAAAAGGGACACTGAAGCTTTCTTT.

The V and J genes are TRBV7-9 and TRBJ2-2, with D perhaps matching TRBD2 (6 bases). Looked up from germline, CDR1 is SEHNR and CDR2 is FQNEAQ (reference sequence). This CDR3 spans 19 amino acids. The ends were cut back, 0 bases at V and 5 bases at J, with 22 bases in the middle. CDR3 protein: CASSLAAARRERDTGELFF. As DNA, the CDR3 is TGTGCCAGCAGCTTAGCGGCCGCGCGTCGGGAGCGTGATACCGGGGAGCTGTTTTTT.

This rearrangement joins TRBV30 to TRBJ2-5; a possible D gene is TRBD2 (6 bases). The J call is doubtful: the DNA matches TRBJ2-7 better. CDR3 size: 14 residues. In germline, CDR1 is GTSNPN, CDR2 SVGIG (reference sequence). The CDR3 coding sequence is TGTGCCTGGAGTGTAGCTTCGGGGGATAACGAGCAGTACTTC. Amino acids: CAWSVASGDNEQYF.

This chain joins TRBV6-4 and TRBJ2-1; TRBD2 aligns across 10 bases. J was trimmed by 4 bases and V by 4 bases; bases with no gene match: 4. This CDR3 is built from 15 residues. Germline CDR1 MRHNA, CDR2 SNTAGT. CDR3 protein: CASSVLAGTYNEQFF. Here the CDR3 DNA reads TGTGCCAGCAGTGTACTAGCGGGAACATACAATGAGCAGTTCTTC.

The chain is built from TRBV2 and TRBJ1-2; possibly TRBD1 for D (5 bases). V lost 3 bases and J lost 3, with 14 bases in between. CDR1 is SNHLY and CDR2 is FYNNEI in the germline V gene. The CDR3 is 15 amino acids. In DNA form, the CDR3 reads TGTGCCAGCAGTGACCAGGGAGGGGCGGACTATGGCTACACCTTC. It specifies CASSDQGGADYGYTF.

The DNA for the CDR3 is TGTGCCACCAGCAGAGATCATAGCAACCAAGAGACCCAGTACTTC. Amino acid sequence: CATSRDHSNQETQYF. The chain is built from TRBV15 and TRBJ2-5; D gene ambiguous. The ends were cut back, 0 bases at V and 0 bases at J, with 8 bases in the middle. CDR3 size: 15 residues. Germline loops: CDR1 LNHNV, CDR2 YYDKDF (reference sequence).

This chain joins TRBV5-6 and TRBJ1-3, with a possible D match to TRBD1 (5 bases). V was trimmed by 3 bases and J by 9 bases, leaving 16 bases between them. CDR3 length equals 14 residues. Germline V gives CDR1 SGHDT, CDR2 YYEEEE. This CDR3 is CASSSAIPGGTIYF. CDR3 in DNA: TGTGCCAGCAGCTCTGCAATTCCCGGGGGCACCATATATTTT.

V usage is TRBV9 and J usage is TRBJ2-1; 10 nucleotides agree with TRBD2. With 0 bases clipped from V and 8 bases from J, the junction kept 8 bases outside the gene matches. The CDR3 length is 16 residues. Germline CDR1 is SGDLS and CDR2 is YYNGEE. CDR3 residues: CASSVGLVAGGHEQFF. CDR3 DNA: TGTGCCAGCAGCGTAGGGTTGGTAGCGGGAGGACATGAGCAGTTCTTC.

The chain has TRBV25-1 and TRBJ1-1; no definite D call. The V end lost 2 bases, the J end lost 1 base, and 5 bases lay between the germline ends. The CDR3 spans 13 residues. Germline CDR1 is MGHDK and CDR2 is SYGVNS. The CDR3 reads CASSEQWNTEAFF. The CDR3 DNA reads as TGTGCCAGCAGTGAACAGTGGAACACTGAAGCTTTCTTT.

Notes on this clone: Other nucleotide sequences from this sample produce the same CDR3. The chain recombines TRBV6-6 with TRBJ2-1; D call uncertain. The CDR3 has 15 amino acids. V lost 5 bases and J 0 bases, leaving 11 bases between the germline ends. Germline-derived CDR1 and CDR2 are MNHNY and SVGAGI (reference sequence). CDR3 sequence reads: CASSDTGSSYNEQFF. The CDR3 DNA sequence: TGTGCCAGCAGTGATACTGGAAGCTCCTACAATGAGCAGTTCTTC.

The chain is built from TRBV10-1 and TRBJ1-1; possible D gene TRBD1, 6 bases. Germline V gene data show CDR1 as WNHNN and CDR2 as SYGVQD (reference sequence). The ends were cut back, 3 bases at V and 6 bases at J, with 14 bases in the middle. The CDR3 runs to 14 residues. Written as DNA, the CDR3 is TGCGCCAGCAGTGACCAAGACAGGACCCCTGAAGCTTTCTTT. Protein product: CASSDQDRTPEAFF.

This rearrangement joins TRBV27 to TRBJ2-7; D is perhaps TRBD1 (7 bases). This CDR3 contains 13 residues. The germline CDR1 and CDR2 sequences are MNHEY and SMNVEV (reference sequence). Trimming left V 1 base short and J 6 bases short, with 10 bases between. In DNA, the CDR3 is TGTGCCAGCAGTTTATTCCAGGGGGGCGAGCAGTACTTC. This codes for CASSLFQGGEQYF.

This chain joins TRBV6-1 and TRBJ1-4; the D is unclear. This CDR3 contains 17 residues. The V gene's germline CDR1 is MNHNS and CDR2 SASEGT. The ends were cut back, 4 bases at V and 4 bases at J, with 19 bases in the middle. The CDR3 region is CASSADLRVLDNEKLFF. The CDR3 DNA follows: TGTGCCAGCAGTGCAGATCTACGCGTGTTAGATAATGAAAAACTGTTTTTT.

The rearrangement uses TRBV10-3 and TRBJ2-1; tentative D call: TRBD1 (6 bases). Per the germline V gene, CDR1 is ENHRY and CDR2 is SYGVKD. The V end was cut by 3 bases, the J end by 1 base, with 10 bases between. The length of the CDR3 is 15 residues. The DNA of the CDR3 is TGTGCCATCAGTGAAAGGGGGTTATCCTACAATGAGCAGTTCTTC. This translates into CAISERGLSYNEQFF.

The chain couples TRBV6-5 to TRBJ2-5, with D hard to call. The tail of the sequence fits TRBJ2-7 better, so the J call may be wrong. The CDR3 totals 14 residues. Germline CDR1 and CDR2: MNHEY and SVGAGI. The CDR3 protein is CASSRTELSYEQYF. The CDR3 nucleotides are TGTGCCAGCAGCCGGACCGAGCTATCCTACGAGCAGTACTTC.

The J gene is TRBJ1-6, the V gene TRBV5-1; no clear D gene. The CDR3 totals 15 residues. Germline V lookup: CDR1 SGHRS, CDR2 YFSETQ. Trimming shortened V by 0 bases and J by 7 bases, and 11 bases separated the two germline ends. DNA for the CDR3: TGCGCCAGCAGCTTGGTGGTAGTCGGGAATTCACCCCTCCACTTT. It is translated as CASSLVVVGNSPLHF.

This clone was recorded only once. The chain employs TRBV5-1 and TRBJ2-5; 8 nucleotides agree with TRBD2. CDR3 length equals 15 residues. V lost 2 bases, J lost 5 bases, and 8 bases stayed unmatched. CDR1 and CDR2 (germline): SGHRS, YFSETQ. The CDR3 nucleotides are TGCGCCAGCAGCTTTACTAGCGGTGTGGGGGAGACCCAGTACTTC. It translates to CASSFTSGVGETQYF.

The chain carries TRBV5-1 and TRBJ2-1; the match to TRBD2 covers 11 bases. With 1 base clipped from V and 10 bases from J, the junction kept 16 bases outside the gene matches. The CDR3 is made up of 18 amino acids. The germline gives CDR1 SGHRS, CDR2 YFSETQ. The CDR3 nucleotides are TGCGCCAGCAGCTTGACCCCTCTAGCGGGAGGTGGGGGTCGGGAGCAGTTCTTC. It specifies CASSLTPLAGGGGREQFF.

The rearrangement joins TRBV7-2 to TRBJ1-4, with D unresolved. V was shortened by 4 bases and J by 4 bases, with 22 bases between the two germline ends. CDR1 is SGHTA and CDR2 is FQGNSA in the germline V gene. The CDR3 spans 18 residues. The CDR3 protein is CASSSSISPHSVNEKLFF. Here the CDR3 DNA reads TGTGCCAGCAGCTCCTCAATCAGCCCCCACTCGGTTAATGAAAAACTGTTTTTT.

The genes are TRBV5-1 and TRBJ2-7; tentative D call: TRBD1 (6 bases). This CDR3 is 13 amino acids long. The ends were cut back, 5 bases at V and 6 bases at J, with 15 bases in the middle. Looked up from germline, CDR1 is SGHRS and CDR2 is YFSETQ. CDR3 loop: CASRRGQLSEQYF. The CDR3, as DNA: TGCGCCAGCAGAAGGGGACAACTCTCCGAGCAGTACTTC.